The 19 T cell receptor beta chains below come from one sample, sequenced in a study of long-term antiretroviral therapy in people with HIV. The assay, immunoSEQ v3.0, was run at survey level. Using immunoSEQ multiplex PCR, the repertoire was profiled, and TCRdb retains in-frame clones only, with some absent. Of roughly 28,000 clones listed, approximately 93% were seen once; the top ten hold around 10%. The specimen was unsorted PBMCs, collected 6.2 years after starting antiretroviral therapy. These receptors were collected from a man aged 40-55 years with HIV.

This clone turned up a few times. The chain uses TRBV28 and TRBJ1-1; no clear D. Trimming removed 5 bases from V and 3 bases from J, with 7 bases in between. Germline-derived CDR1 and CDR2 are MDHEN and SYDVKM. The CDR3 runs to 12 residues. The CDR3 DNA reads TGTGCCAGCAGTCCATCAGACACTGAAGCTTTCTTT. Residues: CASSPSDTEAFF.

The chain has TRBV29-1 and TRBJ1-3; the D is unclear. The CDR3 extends over 15 amino acids. Trimming took 0 bases from V and 2 from J, leaving 11 bases between them. In germline, CDR1 is SQVTM, CDR2 ANQGSEA. CDR3 region: CSVEDPWTPGNTIYF. For the CDR3, the DNA is TGCAGCGTTGAAGACCCATGGACGCCTGGAAACACCATATATTTT.

The CDR3 region is CATNSRSGANVLTF. The CDR3, as DNA: TGTGCCACCAACTCCCGCTCTGGGGCCAACGTCCTGACTTTC. The chain has TRBV15 and TRBJ2-6; D is undetermined. Trimming removed 7 bases at V and 0 bases at J, with 7 bases between. The CDR3 spans 14 residues. Germline values: CDR1 LNHNV, CDR2 YYDKDF (reference sequence).

The CDR3 sequence: CASSLGDRRNTEAFF. The CDR3 DNA reads as TGTGCCAGCAGCTTAGGAGACAGGCGGAACACTGAAGCTTTCTTT. This chain uses TRBV7-2 with TRBJ1-1, with D perhaps matching TRBD1 (6 bases). Germline V CDR1 and CDR2: SGHTA, FQGNSA. The V end was cut by 1 base, the J end by 1 base, with 10 bases between. CDR3 size: 15 residues.

The CDR3 loop is CASSVTRQVYEQYF. Written as DNA, the CDR3 is TGTGCCAGCAGTGTTACCCGACAAGTCTACGAGCAGTACTTC. The V call is TRBV6-1, the J call TRBJ2-7; no clear D. V was pared by 4 bases and J by 3 bases, with 13 bases between. CDR1 is MNHNS and CDR2 is SASEGT in the germline V gene. This CDR3 region has 14 residues.

V is TRBV6-5 and J is TRBJ1-3, with D uncertain. CDR1 and CDR2 (germline): MNHEY, SVGAGI. The CDR3 has 15 amino acids. Trimming removed 6 bases at V and 0 bases at J, with 12 bases between. CDR3 sequence (DNA): TGTGCCAGCAGGGAGACTCTCGCCTCTGGAAACACCATATATTTT. Its protein is CASRETLASGNTIYF.

The rearrangement joins TRBV19 to TRBJ2-2; D not resolved. The CDR3 runs to 13 residues. Trimming stripped 8 bases from V and 4 bases from J, with 11 bases between. Germline lookup yields CDR1 LNHDA and CDR2 SQIVND (reference sequence). CDR3 nucleotides: TGTGCCAGTGGTCCGACGGTCACCGGGGAGCTGTTTTTT. This translates into CASGPTVTGELFF.

J is TRBJ2-7 and V is TRBV11-2, with D perhaps TRBD1 (5 bases). Per the germline V gene, CDR1 is SGHAT and CDR2 is FQNNGV. The germline V and J ends were trimmed by 4 bases and 3 bases, with 13 bases remaining between them. CDR3 length: 14 amino acids. The CDR3 reads CASSYFTDSYEQYF. The CDR3, as DNA: TGTGCCAGCAGCTATTTTACAGACAGCTACGAGCAGTACTTC.

The chain recombines TRBV27 with TRBJ2-7; no reliable D call. CDR1 and CDR2 (germline): MNHEY, SMNVEV (reference sequence). The CDR3 runs 14 residues. V lost 6 bases to trimming and J lost 0 bases, with 12 bases between them. This CDR3 reads CASSPFGVSYEQYF. The CDR3 nucleotides read TGTGCCAGCAGCCCCTTCGGTGTCTCCTACGAGCAGTACTTC.

The rearrangement links TRBV19 to TRBJ1-2; no firm D call. Trimming took off 3 bases at V and 1 base at J, with 6 bases between the two ends. This CDR3 is built from 13 residues. The germline CDR1 and CDR2 sequences are LNHDA and SQIVND (reference sequence). In nucleotides, the CDR3 is TGTGCCAGTAGTATTGGCGGTAACTATGGCTACACCTTC. It is translated as CASSIGGNYGYTF.

CDR3 sequence: CASSTGTGLYDEQFF. The CDR3 DNA follows: TGTGCCAGCAGTACCGGGACAGGGCTATACGATGAGCAGTTCTTC. The gene calls are TRBV7-9 and TRBJ2-1, with TRBD1 matching 9 bases. The CDR3 has 15 amino acids. V dropped 6 bases and J dropped 8; count of bases not matched to a gene: 11. CDR1 SEHNR and CDR2 FQNEAQ come from the germline V gene (reference sequence). The whole variable domain, filled in from reference TRBV7-9 and TRBJ2-1, reads DTGVSQNPRHKITKRGQNVTFRCDPISEHNRLYWYRQTLGQGPEFLTYFQNEAQLEKSRLLSDRFSAERPKGSFSTLEIQRTEQGDSAMYLCASSTGTGLYDEQFFGPGTRLTVL.

The chain recombines TRBV28 with TRBJ1-2, with a tentative D call TRBD1 (5 bases). CDR1 is MDHEN, CDR2 SYDVKM, per germline. The CDR3 is 14 amino acids. The V end was cut by 3 bases, the J end by 4 bases, with 12 bases between. CDR3 sequence reads: CASSLGGATYGYTF. The CDR3 DNA follows: TGTGCCAGCAGTTTGGGTGGGGCCACCTATGGCTACACCTTC.

The chain carries TRBV27 and TRBJ1-2; D gene uncertain. Looked up from germline, CDR1 is MNHEY and CDR2 is SMNVEV (reference sequence). This CDR3 spans 14 amino acids. Trimming stripped 6 bases from V and 3 bases from J, with 14 bases between. In DNA form, the CDR3 reads TGTGCCAGCAGACCCGGGGTCCCTGACTATGGCTACACCTTC. Amino acid sequence: CASRPGVPDYGYTF.

The genes are TRBV13 and TRBJ2-1, with 13 positions matching TRBD2. CDR3 size: 23 residues. The V and J ends lost 1 base and 2 bases, in that order; junction bases with no gene match: 20. The germline V gene encodes CDR1 PRHDT and CDR2 FYEKMQ (reference sequence). Here the CDR3 DNA reads TGTGCCAGCAGCTTAGTGTCCCCTACTACTAGCGGGGGGGCATGGGCGACCTACAATGAGCAGTTCTTC. Translated, it gives CASSLVSPTTSGGAWATYNEQFF.

The chain employs TRBV5-1 and TRBJ2-5; 7 bases map to TRBD2. Germline V CDR1 and CDR2: SGHRS, YFSETQ. Trimming at V came to 5 bases and at J to 4 bases, leaving 8 bases not matched to a gene. CDR3 length: 14 residues. DNA for the CDR3: TGCGCCAGCAGTCCGAACGGCGGGAGAGAGACCCAGTACTTC. This translates into CASSPNGGRETQYF.

This clone was seen just once. The CDR3 here is CASRDGGAGSDTQYF. The CDR3 DNA follows: TGTGCCAGTAGGGACGGGGGGGCTGGGTCAGATACGCAGTATTTT. This sequence joins TRBV19 and TRBJ2-3; 8 bases are a match to TRBD2. Per germline, CDR1 LNHDA and CDR2 SQIVND (reference sequence). The V segment lost 6 bases and the J segment 4 bases; nucleotides outside the gene matches: 9. The CDR3 covers 15 residues.

In its sample, this clone was seen once. J is TRBJ2-7 and V is TRBV9; 8 bases line up with TRBD2. This CDR3 is 14 amino acids long. Germline trimming cut 0 bases from V and 1 base from J; bases unmatched to any gene: 0. The germline V gene has CDR1 SGDLS and CDR2 YYNGEE. CDR3: CASSVGLASYEQYF. The CDR3 region has the DNA TGTGCCAGCAGCGTAGGACTAGCGTCCTACGAGCAGTACTTC.

The chain uses TRBV28 and TRBJ2-7; 12 bases align to TRBD2. J was trimmed by 1 base and V by 5 bases; bases with no gene match: 9. Germline V lookup: CDR1 MDHEN, CDR2 SYDVKM. This CDR3 spans 17 amino acids. Here the CDR3 DNA reads TGTGCCAGCAGTCCCAACCCTAGCGGGAGGGTTTCCTACGAGCAGTACTTC. Its translation: CASSPNPSGRVSYEQYF.

This sequence joins TRBV6-5 and TRBJ1-5, with 9 positions matching TRBD1. The CDR3 is made up of 15 amino acids. The germline V gene encodes CDR1 MNHEY and CDR2 SVGAGI. V shed 5 bases, J shed 4 bases, and the junction held 6 bases outside the gene matches. The CDR3 DNA reads TGTGCCAGCAGTCAAGGACAGGGGCAGAATCAGCCCCAGCATTTT. Protein product: CASSQGQGQNQPQHF.